This paragraph covers one T cell receptor beta chain sequence. The target of this receptor is not known. No clone much larger than this one lies a single base away; base qualities are absent. The library was produced with the immunoSEQ multiplex PCR assay. The multiplex PCR relied on a mix of 60 forward primers for TCR Vbeta segments and 13 reverse primers for TCR Jbeta segments. The CDR3 region of rearranged TCR beta genes was amplified from genomic DNA with a multiplex PCR assay. On the Illumina HiSeq System, the amplified TCR beta libraries were sequenced as 87-base-pair reads. Per the authors' processing: In a later analysis, approximately 74 million unique TCR beta chains were counted across the approximately 640 repertoires, and about 10 million of these chains were shared by at least two donors. A nearest-neighbor algorithm error-corrected the raw reads and collapsed the reads into unique sequences, merging closely related sequences to remove PCR and sequencing errors. CDR3 sequences were aligned to IMGT reference sequences to assign V, D and J gene segments. For a sequence to be retained, a match of at least six nucleotides was required to both a V gene segment and a J gene segment. A rearrangement was called productive if the CDR3 had no stop codons and remained in frame with V and J, and every other rearrangement was called non-productive. Following IMGT convention, CDR3 was defined as the stretch from the second conserved V-encoded cysteine up to the conserved J-encoded phenylalanine. In an earlier analysis of around 540 of the donors, sequences lacking an unambiguous match to a single V gene segment were excluded. An earlier analysis of a few hundred of the donors called V segments functional above 56.7% productive rearrangements and segregating when the between-donor standard deviation exceeded 5%. A statistical classification framework was built to diagnose cytomegalovirus status from the catalog of TCR beta chain sequences. In a later analysis, V and J genes were assigned by comparing TCR nucleotide sequences against IMGT/GENE-DB human TR gene sequences. Using the TCRdist pipeline, a later analysis assigned CDR3 sequences along with most-parsimonious VDJ recombination scenarios. In a later analysis, each TCR beta chain was defined by its CDR3 amino acid sequence together with its V-gene family, and reads without a unique V-gene family were excluded. To address suspected cross-contamination and a sequencing artifact, a later analysis removed 592 highly shared, low-generation-probability nucleotide sequences. In a later analysis, a clonal expansion index for each public chain was calculated from normalized within-repertoire ranks of inferred template counts. Generation probabilities in a later analysis came from a VDJ recombination model fitted to out-of-frame rearrangements, and those results were checked against IGoR. In a later analysis, TCR-TCR, TCR-HLA and TCR-CMV co-occurrence was scored with hypergeometric tests, and a repertoire-size bias correction was applied to TCR pairs. To estimate false discovery rates, a later analysis permuted the HLA or CMV assignments 20 times. In a later analysis, co-occurring TCRs were grouped using DBSCAN, with TCRdist sequence similarity added in when clustering inside HLA-allele-positive subsets. Co-occurrence clustering excluded repertoires with fewer than 30,000 or more than 120,000 public chains, plus five with anomalous nucleotide sharing. TCRdb provides this immuneACCESS table in a form limited to in-frame rearrangements. Some clones are lacking; in checked studies, under half of them reflect an unresolved V gene, and why the rest are absent is not known. V and J calls and clone size follow that table, whereas D and trimming were derived from the DNA. For this sample the table gives fewer than 200,000 clones, of which approximately 79% were detected only once. The ten biggest clones cover approximately 0.7% of the sample.

The cohort was made up of roughly 670 healthy bone marrow donors. At the time of sampling, every cohort member was nominally healthy, though immune exposures that went unrecorded were likely present. The donor tested CMV seronegative and was one of the 352 seronegative cohort members. Each donor provided a peripheral blood sample, and peripheral blood mononuclear cells were used for TCR beta sequencing. Genomic DNA was extracted from the blood cell samples with the Qiagen DNeasy Blood Extraction Kit. This entry is derived from a study of cytomegalovirus exposure and HLA in healthy donors (TCRdb year 2017). About the full investigation: According to an earlier analysis of a few hundred of the donors, about 179 million T cells yielded roughly 100 million unique TCR beta sequences and approximately 300 Gb of sequence data. An early release that covered fewer than 800 HLA-typed donors contained about 290 gigabases of sequencing data and tens of millions of unique TCR sequences. Of the 350 to 450 genotyped donors, approximately 83% fell in the genetic ancestry cluster associated with self-reported Caucasian donors. The aim of the study was to test whether cataloging public T cell receptors could identify signatures of past pathogen exposure. The T cell repertoires of 666 subjects were profiled by immunosequencing and related to cytomegalovirus serostatus. Besides the first cohort of roughly 660 subjects, a separate validation cohort made up of 90 to 150 different subjects was used. To predict cytomegalovirus infection status, the study combined high-throughput TCR immunosequencing, statistical association of individual TCRs with disease status, and machine learning. A later analysis re-analyzed previously published TCR beta repertoires from about 600 donors and added high-resolution HLA genotyping to study TCR occurrence patterns. Rather than drawing on any new phenotypic data, the later analysis identified candidate immune exposures from TCR beta sequences and the way those sequences occurred across donors. An earlier analysis of approximately 500 of the donors applied high-throughput TCR beta sequencing to assess whether each TCR beta V gene segment acted as functional or pseudogenic. Donor age, sex, ethnicity and CMV serostatus were compiled together with the repertoire data. A later genetic analysis took genome-wide SNP genotypes for about 55% of the roughly 700 donors and used that subset as a discovery cohort. Every discovery cohort repertoire had been produced on one sequencing platform. HLA typing included class I and class II loci at four-digit resolution. The number of typed donors differed by locus: about 620-640 for A, B, C, DRB1 and DQB1; approximately 520 for DQA1; approximately 600 for DPA1; and roughly 490 for DPB1. Roughly 5 DR-DQ haplotypes were treated as single units for association and clustering because of strong linkage in the cohort. Among around 400 genotyped donors of the cohort, an average of roughly 230,000 unique TCR beta nucleotide sequences was sequenced per donor, of which 15% to 20% were non-productive.

The junction shows trimming of 9 bases on V and 0 bases on J, plus 11 bases between the germline ends. CDR3 length: 14 amino acids, cysteine to phenylalanine. The read is trimmed to its CDR3 DNA, 42 bases read in frame from base 1. CDR1 is given as MNHNS and CDR2 as SASEGT, both from the germline V gene. Summary of the overall study and its limitations: In an earlier analysis of 450 to 750 of the donors, most TCR beta V segments appeared in productive rearrangements about 87% or about 30% of the time, broadly matching IMGT annotations. V-gene and J-gene trimming of TCR beta chains was associated with a missense DCLRE1C variant in a later genetic analysis, and the association was replicated in an independent cohort. A later analysis associated 16,951 TCR beta sequences with specific HLA alleles at a false discovery rate of 0.05. The sequencing pipeline was judged likely to have produced a cluster of highly shared sequence variants as a technical artifact. Because counts were too low, about 15 rarely observed V segments, including chromosome 9 orphons, were left out of the earlier analysis of 500 to 750 of the donors. Because the 87-base-pair reads could not distinguish some IMGT-functional V segments, including TRBV6-2 and TRBV6-3, those segments were excluded. Immune exposure information for the cohort was limited to CMV serostatus. Linkage disequilibrium might explain the correlated functional status among segregating V segments, but an unknown experimental factor could not be ruled out. Most TCR sequences were observed very rarely across donors, whereas some public TCRs were present in many individuals. According to the authors, the approach could potentially be generalized to other disease states and immunological phenotypes. According to a later analysis, TCR association rates differed among HLA loci, with DRB1 alleles showing the most associated TCRs and HLA-C alleles showing the fewest. A further reported finding was that TCR beta sequences accurately predicted the HLA-A and HLA-B alleles for most subjects in the first cohort. In vitro tests confirmed that a few of the cytomegalovirus-associated TCR beta chains recognize cytomegalovirus antigens. Roughly uniform sequencing depth across donors was assumed in presence/absence analyses, although this assumption may not hold. A later analysis found that most CMV-associated TCR beta chains appeared HLA-restricted, with HLA associations seemingly driven largely by CMV exposure. According to a later genetic analysis, donors in an Asian-associated ancestry cluster had fewer N-insertions in productive TCRs than the approximately 630-donor mean. Because some donors lacked HLA typing at each locus, the association tests relied only on the typed subset. The classifier was reported to diagnose cytomegalovirus status with high specificity and sensitivity in both the original and validation cohorts. The study listed 164 TCR beta chains as associated with cytomegalovirus. Strong co-occurrence of HLA alleles, especially DR and DQ, made assigning TCR associations to individual alleles difficult. This cohort had only TCR beta chains sequenced, and the lack of alpha or paired-chain data limited which features could be detected. A later analysis reported that several top co-occurrence clusters appeared linked to parvovirus B19, influenza, CMV and Epstein-Barr virus. A later analysis found that HLA-associated TCR beta chains were more clonally expanded and had lower generation probabilities than equally common non-associated chains.

The source material was PBMCs. The TCR originated in a woman aged 40-49 years in good health and CMV-seronegative. This sequence uses TRBV6-1 and TRBJ1-4, with a tentative D gene TRBD1 over 5 matching bases. The nucleotide sequence reads TGTGCCAGTTCCGACAGACCAACTAATGAAAAACTGTTTTTT. This gives the protein CASSDRPTNEKLFF.